The 26 T cell receptor beta chains reported below all come from one sample, sequenced in a study of cytotoxic CD8 clonotypes in ibrutinib-treated CLL. Assay used: immunoSEQ multiplex PCR; TCRdb lists only in-frame clones, some missing. Of about 140,000 clones in the sample, approximately 89% were seen once. The sample in question was PBMCs, obtained after 12 months of ibrutinib treatment. The source of these receptors is a human donor with chronic lymphocytic leukemia.

The V and J genes are TRBV30 and TRBJ2-1; TRBD2 matches 10 bases. V was pared by 5 bases and J by 7 bases, with 11 bases of the junction left unmatched. CDR1 is GTSNPN and CDR2 is SVGIG in the germline V gene (reference sequence). The CDR3 covers 15 residues. The CDR3 region has the DNA TGTGCCTGGTCCTCCGGGACTAGCGTAGGAAATGAGCAGTTCTTC. Amino acids: CAWSSGTSVGNEQFF.

This chain uses TRBV5-1 with TRBJ2-2, with D possibly matching TRBD2 (6 bases). This CDR3 is built from 16 residues. Trimming shortened V by 0 bases and J by 0 bases, and 9 bases separated the two germline ends. CDR1 and CDR2 (germline): SGHRS, YFSETQ. This CDR3 reads CASSLDGGTNTGELFF. CDR3 DNA sequence: TGCGCCAGCAGCTTGGACGGCGGGACGAACACCGGGGAGCTGTTTTTT.

The V and J genes are TRBV5-1 and TRBJ2-3, with 11 nucleotides matching TRBD2. Germline V gene data show CDR1 as SGHRS and CDR2 as YFSETQ. V gave up 0 bases and J gave up 2 bases; unmatched junction bases: 17. The CDR3 sequence is 21 residues long. For the CDR3, the DNA is TGCGCCAGCAGCTTGGTTCCTTTTGGACTAGCGGGCCTAGGATCCACAGATACGCAGTATTTT. This codes for CASSLVPFGLAGLGSTDTQYF.

This chain uses TRBV7-2 with TRBJ2-5; D remains ambiguous. The J call may be wrong; the DNA end is better matched by TRBJ2-7. CDR1 is SGHTA, CDR2 FQGNSA, per germline. The CDR3 has 14 amino acids. The CDR3 sequence: CASSMMGYPYEQYF. The CDR3 region has the DNA TGTGCCAGCAGCATGATGGGATACCCCTACGAGCAGTACTTC.

The chain employs TRBV2 and TRBJ2-7; D might be TRBD2 (5 bases). V was pared by 8 bases and J by 0 bases, with 17 bases between. Germline CDR1 is SNHLY and CDR2 is FYNNEI. CDR3 size: 15 residues. CDR3 coding DNA: TGTGCCAGCGGGGATACGCTAGGGAGCTCCTACGAGCAGTACTTC. Its protein product is CASGDTLGSSYEQYF. Supplemented by reference TRBV2 and TRBJ2-7, the full variable domain reads EPEVTQTPSHQVTQMGQEVILRCVPISNHLYFYWYRQILGQKVEFLVSFYNNEISEKSEIFDDQFSVERPDGSNFTLKIRSTKLEDSAMYFCASGDTLGSSYEQYFGPGTRLTVT.

V gene TRBV4-1 combines with J gene TRBJ2-5, with D tentatively TRBD2 (7 bases). This CDR3 spans 14 amino acids. The germline gives CDR1 MGHRA, CDR2 YSYEKL. V dropped 0 bases and J dropped 5 bases, with 10 bases sitting between them. This CDR3 reads CASSQDRGAETQYF. As DNA, the CDR3 is TGCGCCAGCAGCCAAGATCGGGGGGCCGAGACCCAGTACTTC.

The chain links TRBV7-2 to TRBJ2-3; weak D call: TRBD2 (6 bases). The CDR3 runs to 15 residues. The germline V gene encodes CDR1 SGHTA and CDR2 FQGNSA. V was shortened by 1 base and J by 1 base, with 9 bases between the two germline ends. The CDR3 loop reads CASSLGGTRTDTQYF. As DNA, the CDR3 is TGTGCCAGCAGCTTAGGAGGGACTCGCACAGATACGCAGTATTTT.

The chain combines TRBV10-3 with TRBJ2-1; no definite D call. Trimming stripped 2 bases from V and 5 bases from J, with 7 bases between. CDR3 size: 13 residues. From germline, CDR1 is ENHRY and CDR2 SYGVKD. CDR3 DNA sequence: TGTGCCATCAGTGAGCGCAAAAACAATGAGCAGTTCTTC. Residues: CAISERKNNEQFF.

The V gene is TRBV5-4, the J gene TRBJ2-5; D possibly matches TRBD1 or TRBD2 (6 bases each). CDR3 size: 15 residues. CDR1 and CDR2 (germline): SGHNT, YYREEE (reference sequence). V lost 0 bases to trimming and J lost 5 bases, with 14 bases between them. The CDR3 reads CASSLVQTGRETQYF. CDR3 in DNA: TGTGCCAGCAGCTTGGTACAAACAGGGAGGGAGACCCAGTACTTC.

The chain joins TRBV19 to TRBJ1-5, with D tentatively TRBD1 (6 bases). The CDR3 is made up of 14 amino acids. Germline V gives CDR1 LNHDA, CDR2 SQIVND (reference sequence). Between the trimmed V and J ends, which lost 6 bases and 2 bases, there was a span of 11 bases. DNA of the CDR3: TGTGCCAGTAGGATACAGGGCGGCAATCAGCCCCAGCATTTT. Its translation: CASRIQGGNQPQHF.

The gene calls are TRBV7-6 and TRBJ2-7; the match to TRBD1 covers 7 bases. With 7 bases clipped from V and 2 bases from J, the junction kept 8 bases outside the gene matches. This CDR3 is 14 amino acids long. Germline CDR1 is SGHVS and CDR2 is FNYEAQ. The CDR3 loop is CASTSGQLTYEQYF. The CDR3 DNA follows: TGTGCCAGCACCTCGGGACAGCTAACCTACGAGCAGTACTTC.

The V gene is TRBV10-3, the J gene TRBJ2-5; possibly TRBD1 or TRBD2 for D (6 bases each). The V and J ends lost 3 bases and 5 bases respectively, with 13 bases between them. Per the germline V gene, CDR1 is ENHRY and CDR2 is SYGVKD. The CDR3 covers 14 residues. The CDR3 nucleotides read TGTGCCATCAGTGACTCGGGGGCGGAGGAGACCCAGTACTTC. It translates to CAISDSGAEETQYF.

The rearrangement links TRBV7-9 to TRBJ2-1; TRBD2 is a possible D gene (5 bases). CDR3 length equals 14 residues. Germline values: CDR1 SEHNR, CDR2 FQNEAQ (reference sequence). V shed 3 bases and J shed 10 bases, with 16 bases lying between them. Here the CDR3 reads CASSLDSSPREQFF. The CDR3 DNA reads TGTGCCAGCAGCTTGGACTCATCACCCCGAGAGCAGTTCTTC.

This clone occurred a few times. The chain is built from TRBV7-3 and TRBJ2-7; no clear D gene. Germline V CDR1 and CDR2: SGHTA, FQGTGA. The V gene lost 2 bases and the J gene lost 5 bases, with 7 bases spanning the gap. The CDR3 has 12 residues. The CDR3 is CASSLLGHEQYF. The DNA for the CDR3 is TGTGCCAGCAGCTTACTTGGCCACGAGCAGTACTTC.

The chain has TRBV15 and TRBJ1-1, with D unclear. V was pared by 0 bases and J by 6 bases, with 17 bases between. This CDR3 spans 16 amino acids. Germline assignment: CDR1 LNHNV and CDR2 YYDKDF (reference sequence). The CDR3 reads CATSRDPDLWSAEAFF. CDR3 DNA sequence: TGTGCCACCAGCAGAGATCCGGATTTATGGAGCGCTGAAGCTTTCTTT.

CDR3 in DNA: TGTGCCAGCAGTGACGTTAGTATTGGCCGTGAGCAGTTCTTC. Translated: CASSDVSIGREQFF. The rearrangement uses TRBV25-1 and TRBJ2-1, with unresolved D. This CDR3 contains 14 residues. CDR1 is MGHDK, CDR2 SYGVNS, per germline. Trimming took off 3 bases at V and 9 bases at J, with 15 bases between the two ends.

The rearrangement uses TRBV28 and TRBJ1-3, with D unresolved. Between the trimmed V and J ends, which lost 7 bases and 5 bases, there was a span of 15 bases. The CDR3 is made up of 14 amino acids. CDR1 is MDHEN, CDR2 SYDVKM, per germline. This CDR3 reads CASIRSGSRNTIYF. CDR3 coding DNA: TGTGCCAGCATCCGGTCAGGCAGTAGAAACACCATATATTTT.

V is TRBV9 and J is TRBJ2-2; D may be TRBD1 (6 bases). Trimming removed 0 bases from V and 6 bases from J, with 15 bases in between. The CDR3 runs 16 residues. CDR1 is SGDLS and CDR2 is YYNGEE in the germline V gene. CDR3 protein: CASSVAEGVGAGELFF. In nucleotides, the CDR3 is TGTGCCAGCAGCGTAGCCGAGGGGGTAGGAGCCGGGGAGCTGTTTTTT.

V is TRBV10-3 and J is TRBJ1-1; the match to TRBD1 covers 9 bases. CDR3 size: 15 residues. The J segment lost 6 bases and the V segment lost 0 bases, leaving 5 bases of the junction unmatched. Germline V CDR1 and CDR2: ENHRY, SYGVKD. CDR3 sequence: CAISESGTGRSEAFF. CDR3 nucleotide sequence: TGTGCCATCAGTGAGTCGGGGACAGGGCGATCTGAAGCTTTCTTT.

The chain couples TRBV5-6 to TRBJ2-7; unclear D gene. The CDR3 has 12 amino acids. Germline V gene lookup returns CDR1 SGHDT and CDR2 YYEEEE. With 5 bases removed from V and 0 bases from J, the gap between germline ends came to 6 bases. The CDR3: CASSGLSYEQYF. CDR3 nucleotides: TGTGCCAGCAGTGGCCTCTCCTACGAGCAGTACTTC.

This clone was found a few times. The chain is built from TRBV7-8 and TRBJ1-3; no firm D call. The CDR3 has 12 amino acids. In germline, CDR1 is SGHVS, CDR2 FQNEAQ. The V end lost 5 bases, the J end lost 6 bases, and 8 bases lay between the germline ends. CDR3 DNA sequence: TGTGCCAGCAGCCTTAGCGTAAACACCATATATTTT. Translated: CASSLSVNTIYF.

The gene calls are TRBV6-5 and TRBJ2-7; 7 nucleotides line up with TRBD1. From germline, CDR1 is MNHEY and CDR2 SVGAGI. V trimming: 2 bases; J trimming: 3 bases; junction bases outside the gene matches: 4. CDR3 length equals 14 residues. CDR3 protein: CASSYRQGDYEQYF. In nucleotides, the CDR3 is TGTGCCAGCAGTTACCGACAGGGCGACTACGAGCAGTACTTC.

V usage is TRBV7-2 and J usage is TRBJ2-7; possibly TRBD2 for D (5 bases). Germline V CDR1 and CDR2: SGHTA, FQGNSA. This CDR3 comprises 14 residues. The ends were cut back, 1 base at V and 0 bases at J, with 7 bases in the middle. The DNA of the CDR3 is TGTGCCAGCAGCTTAGGAGACTACTCCTACGAGCAGTACTTC. Its protein product is CASSLGDYSYEQYF.

V is TRBV9 and J is TRBJ2-2; 10 nucleotides align to TRBD2. The CDR3 has 18 amino acids. V lost 0 bases and J lost 4; bases outside the gene matches: 9. From germline, CDR1 is SGDLS and CDR2 YYNGEE. The CDR3 spells CASSVATSGNIGTGELFF. As DNA, the CDR3 is TGTGCCAGCAGCGTAGCCACTAGCGGGAATATTGGCACCGGGGAGCTGTTTTTT.

The chain joins TRBV5-1 to TRBJ2-1; D not certain. CDR3 length equals 11 residues. Germline CDR1 SGHRS, CDR2 YFSETQ. Trimming took off 5 bases at V and 3 bases at J, with 3 bases between the two ends. The CDR3 DNA sequence: TGCGCCAGCAGAAGCTACAATGAGCAGTTCTTC. It yields the protein CASRSYNEQFF.

This clone has only one observation. V gene TRBV7-2 combines with J gene TRBJ2-1; weak D call: TRBD1 (6 bases). The CDR3 is 14 residues long. V lost 4 bases and J 2 bases, leaving 9 bases between the germline ends. Per germline, CDR1 SGHTA and CDR2 FQGNSA. The CDR3 sequence: CASSYRQAYNEQFF. The CDR3 nucleotides read TGTGCCAGCAGCTATCGACAGGCCTACAATGAGCAGTTCTTC.